There are a few counts of the clone carrying this T cell receptor (beta chain). The data originate from a study of patients and donors after allogeneic stem cell transplantation. TCRdb passed the RT-PCR reads through MiXCR, listing each CDR3 protein once. Here the sample spans about 960,000 distinct CDR3 sequences, approximately 19% being singletons. Germline V gene sequence: CDR1 MGHDK, CDR2 SYGVNS. The CDR3 has 16 amino acids. The V end lost 7 bases, the J end lost 4 bases, and 22 bases lay between the germline ends. Sequenced sample: blood, either unsorted or a sorted T cell fraction (not recorded which). The source of this sequence is a human donor who was either an allogeneic HSCT recipient or a stem cell or donor lymphocyte infusion donor (not recorded which). It is not recorded whose cells these are; they may come from a transplant donor. V and J are TRBV25-1 and TRBJ1-1; D possibly corresponds to TRBD1 (5 bases). CDR3 sequence (DNA): TGTGCCAGCACCCCGACGGGGGGGGGTAGGAGCACTGAAGCTTTCTTT. Translation gives CASTPTGGGRSTEAFF.